One sample yielded the 22 T cell receptor beta chains listed below, sequenced in a study of blood T cell repertoires in COVID-19. TCRdb's copy holds only in-frame clones and misses some; the assay was immunoSEQ multiplex PCR. This sample has about 59,000 clones; about 73% occur once, and the top ten carry around 19%. The sequenced material came from peripheral blood. The receptors were sampled from a woman between 50 and 59 years old with active or convalescent COVID-19.

The J gene is TRBJ2-7, the V gene TRBV5-1; 9 bases fit TRBD2. Germline V lookup: CDR1 SGHRS, CDR2 YFSETQ. Trimming cost V 5 bases and J 2 bases; bases outside gene matches: 5. The CDR3 contains 14 residues. CDR3 in amino acids: CASRPASGAYEQYF. The DNA for the CDR3 is TGCGCCAGCAGACCGGCTAGCGGGGCCTACGAGCAGTACTTC.

J is TRBJ2-7 and V is TRBV2, with TRBD1 matching over 10 bases. This CDR3 comprises 14 residues. The V and J ends lost 5 bases and 3 bases, in that order; junction bases with no gene match: 4. Looked up from germline, CDR1 is SNHLY and CDR2 is FYNNEI. Written as DNA, the CDR3 is TGTGCCAGCAGTAGGGACAGGGGTAACTACGAGCAGTACTTC. It translates to CASSRDRGNYEQYF.

The chain recombines TRBV10-2 with TRBJ2-7; TRBD2 matches at 14 bases. The CDR3 is 17 residues long. V dropped 3 bases and J dropped 2; count of bases not matched to a gene: 6. Germline V gene sequence: CDR1 WSHSY, CDR2 SAAADI. The CDR3 is CASSDMMTSGRAYEQYF. CDR3 DNA sequence: TGCGCCAGCAGTGACATGATGACTAGCGGGAGGGCCTACGAGCAGTACTTC.

Turning to this clone: One junction end disagrees with the germline gene, perhaps due to a read error. J is TRBJ2-4 and V is TRBV12-3 or TRBV12-4; 8 bases are shared with TRBD2. This CDR3 spans 11 amino acids. The CDR3 DNA reads TGTGCCAGCAGTTTAGGGACTAGCTTGAACTTC. Protein product: CASSLGTSLNF.

This clone was picked up one time. V gene TRBV5-8 combines with J gene TRBJ2-7; 11 positions agree with TRBD2. V was clipped by 7 bases and J by 2 bases; unmatched bases: 5. Germline loops: CDR1 SGHTS, CDR2 YDEGEE. This CDR3 comprises 14 residues. CDR3 sequence (DNA): TGTGCCAGCGTGGAGGGACTAGCGGCCTACGAGCAGTACTTC. Translated, it gives CASVEGLAAYEQYF.

This clone was observed a single time. The V gene is TRBV29-1, the J gene TRBJ1-2; maybe TRBD1 (5 bases). The CDR3 is 12 amino acids. The V gene's germline CDR1 is SQVTM and CDR2 ANQGSEA. The germline V and J ends were trimmed by 6 bases and 3 bases, with 11 bases remaining between them. The CDR3 here is CSVDDSYYGYTF. CDR3 coding DNA: TGCAGCGTCGATGACAGCTACTATGGCTACACCTTC.

The chain links TRBV7-9 to TRBJ2-6; no clear D gene. Trimming shortened V by 1 base and J by 0 bases, and 10 bases separated the two germline ends. Per the germline V gene, CDR1 is SEHNR and CDR2 is FQNEAQ (reference sequence). This CDR3 spans 17 amino acids. The CDR3 sequence is CASSLGHQFSGANVLTF. The CDR3 DNA sequence: TGTGCCAGCAGCTTAGGGCATCAGTTCTCTGGGGCCAACGTCCTGACTTTC.

The chain joins TRBV11-2 to TRBJ2-1; 8 nucleotides match TRBD2. Germline values: CDR1 SGHAT, CDR2 FQNNGV. This CDR3 region has 14 residues. Trimming cost V 1 base and J 9 bases; bases outside gene matches: 5. In DNA form, the CDR3 reads TGTGCCAGCAGCTTAGGGGCGGGAGGCCTTGAGCAGTTCTTC. Its translation: CASSLGAGGLEQFF.

V gene TRBV29-1 combines with J gene TRBJ2-7; 8 bases line up with TRBD1. CDR3 length: 15 amino acids. CDR1 SQVTM and CDR2 ANQGSEA come from the germline V gene. The V gene end was trimmed by 0 bases and the J gene end by 6 bases; junction bases not matched to a gene: 10. Written as DNA, the CDR3 is TGCAGCGTTGAAGATCTTACCAGGGGGCTCGGCGAGCAGTACTTC. Translated, it gives CSVEDLTRGLGEQYF.

The sample holds a few counts of this clone. This rearrangement joins TRBV19 to TRBJ1-5; D not resolved. V shed 6 bases and J shed 6 bases, with 12 bases lying between them. Germline values: CDR1 LNHDA, CDR2 SQIVND (reference sequence). The CDR3 is 13 amino acids. For the CDR3, the DNA is TGTGCCAGTAGCGTAGGGAGAACTCAGCCCCAGCATTTT. It specifies CASSVGRTQPQHF.

This rearrangement joins TRBV6-5 to TRBJ2-7, with D perhaps matching TRBD1 (5 bases). Trimming shortened V by 6 bases and J by 4 bases, and 13 bases separated the two germline ends. The CDR3 length is 13 residues. Germline values: CDR1 MNHEY, CDR2 SVGAGI. The CDR3 spells CASSKGPAYEQYF. The CDR3 DNA reads as TGTGCCAGCAGCAAGGGGCCCGCTTACGAGCAGTACTTC.

This clone turned up a few times. This rearrangement joins TRBV30 to TRBJ1-5; possibly TRBD1 for D (6 bases). Germline V CDR1 and CDR2: GTSNPN, SVGIG (reference sequence). V lost 2 bases, J lost 4 bases, and 12 bases lay in between. CDR3 length equals 14 residues. CDR3 amino acids: CAWSIRDKNQPQHF. The CDR3 DNA sequence: TGTGCCTGGAGTATACGGGACAAAAATCAGCCCCAGCATTTT. Supplemented by reference TRBV30 and TRBJ1-5, the full variable domain reads SQTIHQWPATLVQPVGSPLSLECTVEGTSNPNLYWYRQAAGRGLQLLFYSVGIGQISSEVPQNLSASRPQDRQFILSSKKLLLSDSGFYLCAWSIRDKNQPQHFGDGTRLSIL.

This chain links TRBV7-6 with TRBJ2-3, with D perhaps matching TRBD2 (6 bases). This CDR3 comprises 17 residues. Looked up from germline, CDR1 is SGHVS and CDR2 is FNYEAQ. The V end lost 5 bases, the J end lost 3 bases, and 21 bases lay between the germline ends. The CDR3 loop reads CASSHSRSGEITDTQYF. For the CDR3, the DNA is TGTGCCAGCAGCCATTCCCGGTCGGGGGAGATAACAGATACGCAGTATTTT.

V gene TRBV18 combines with J gene TRBJ2-1; 7 bases line up with TRBD2. Trimming took 8 bases from V and 8 from J; bases not matched to a gene: 6. CDR3 length: 12 residues. The V gene's germline CDR1 is KGHSH and CDR2 LQKENI. CDR3 in DNA: TGTGCCAGCAAGACGGGGGGAGATGAGCAGTTCTTC. Its translation is CASKTGGDEQFF.

In regard to this clone: Germline and junction disagree at one end, which may indicate a read error. This chain connects TRBV4-1 to TRBJ2-2; 9 nucleotides align to TRBD1. There are 16 residues in the CDR3. Germline V lookup: CDR1 MGHRA, CDR2 YSYEKL. Written as DNA, the CDR3 is TGCGCCAACAGCCAGGGGGGACAGGGTTGGACCGGGGAGCTGTTTTTT. The encoded protein is CANSQGGQGWTGELFF.

The CDR3 protein is CASSPLAGDLDTQYF. The CDR3 nucleotides read TGTGCCAGCTCACCTCTAGCGGGAGATTTAGATACGCAGTATTTT. This chain connects TRBV18 to TRBJ2-3, with 10 bases aligning to TRBD2. The CDR3 has 15 amino acids. Germline V gene sequence: CDR1 KGHSH, CDR2 LQKENI. The junction had 5 bases not matched to a gene; V was cut back by 3 bases and J by 5 bases.

V and J are TRBV11-2 and TRBJ2-3; 7 bases are a match to TRBD2. CDR1 and CDR2 from the germline V gene are SGHAT and FQNNGV. The CDR3 consists of 14 residues. Trimming at V came to 5 bases and at J to 11 bases, leaving 13 bases not matched to a gene. CDR3 protein: CASSLFRDYPGQYF. CDR3 nucleotide sequence: TGTGCCAGCAGCCTATTCCGGGACTACCCTGGGCAGTATTTT.

This clone was found a few times. The V and J genes are TRBV29-1 and TRBJ2-2, with D tentatively TRBD1 (6 bases). V dropped 5 bases and J dropped 0 bases, with 16 bases sitting between them. Germline CDR1 SQVTM, CDR2 ANQGSEA. This CDR3 comprises 16 residues. The CDR3 sequence: CSVYSEGTTNTGELFF. CDR3 DNA: TGCAGCGTTTATTCCGAGGGGACAACGAACACCGGGGAGCTGTTTTTT.

This clone has a single count. This chain uses TRBV10-1 with TRBJ2-5; the match to TRBD2 covers 11 bases. From germline, CDR1 is WNHNN and CDR2 SYGVQD (reference sequence). V shed 7 bases, J shed 3 bases, and the junction held 10 bases outside the gene matches. The CDR3 has 16 residues. This CDR3 is CASTALGLAGEETQYF. For the CDR3, the DNA is TGCGCCAGCACCGCCCTTGGACTAGCGGGTGAAGAGACCCAGTACTTC.

The chain couples TRBV28 to TRBJ2-5, with 11 bases that match TRBD2. Looked up from germline, CDR1 is MDHEN and CDR2 is SYDVKM. V dropped 2 bases and J dropped 3; count of bases not matched to a gene: 2. The CDR3 contains 15 residues. CDR3 sequence (DNA): TGTGCCAGCAGTTTAGCGGGACTAGCGGAAGAGACCCAGTACTTC. This codes for CASSLAGLAEETQYF.

The V and J genes are TRBV5-1 and TRBJ2-1; the match to TRBD2 covers 8 bases. The CDR3 spans 14 residues. Germline values: CDR1 SGHRS, CDR2 YFSETQ. V was pared by 3 bases and J by 6 bases, with 5 bases of the junction left unmatched. CDR3: CASSSGLAGNEQFF. The CDR3 coding sequence is TGCGCCAGCAGCTCCGGACTAGCTGGCAATGAGCAGTTCTTC.

V and J are TRBV27 and TRBJ2-2; D is undetermined. Trimming pared 2 bases from V and 1 base from J, leaving 5 bases between. Germline CDR1 and CDR2: MNHEY and SMNVEV (reference sequence). There are 14 residues in the CDR3. For the CDR3, the DNA is TGTGCCAGCAGTTTAACAAGGAACACCGGGGAGCTGTTTTTT. Translating gives CASSLTRNTGELFF.